This T cell receptor beta chain was sequenced in a study of T cell responses to AZD1222 COVID-19 vaccine. Findings of the study overall: Regions 160-218 and 743-854 held dominance among vaccine-associated CD4 TCRs, which spanned spike. Rises in breadth and depth of Spike-specific TCRs came after two AZD1222 doses.

On this clone: Its antigen is undetermined.

The CDR3 spans 13 residues. V was trimmed by 7 bases and J by 1 base, leaving 7 bases between them. Germline V gene sequence: CDR1 SEHNR, CDR2 FQNEAQ (reference sequence). Profiling relied on immunoSEQ multiplex PCR, and the TCRdb table lists in-frame clones only, not all of them. The sample shows 150,000 or so clones, about 92% of them seen only once. Sequenced material: peripheral blood, taken on day 0 of AZD1222 vaccination. The genes are TRBV7-9 and TRBJ2-2, with D unclear. The sequence was obtained from an adult in good health. The CDR3 DNA is TGTGCCAGCAAGACGGGGAACACCGGGGAGCTGTTTTTT. It translates to CASKTGNTGELFF.